This TCR beta chain was sequenced in a study of response to subunit inactivated influenza vaccine. Study-level findings and limits: The study's authors posited that every seasonal influenza vaccination enlists few new T cells.

CDR1 and CDR2 from the germline V gene are SGHRS and YFSETQ. Trimming shortened V by 5 bases and J by 3 bases, and 21 bases separated the two germline ends. This CDR3 region has 16 residues. A note on this clonotype: The antigen is unknown.

TCRdb fed the RT-PCR reads into MiXCR, producing one record per CDR3 protein. The table records approximately 500,000 distinct CDR3 sequences, 13% of them present only once. Sequences were derived from PBMCs from blood, sampled 40 to 50 days after vaccination. The chain has TRBV5-1 and TRBJ2-7, with D hard to call. This sequence was found in a man aged 50 to 59 who received an inactivated influenza vaccine. The CDR3 nucleotides read TGCGCCAGCAGTCTCCAACGGGCCCCCGGATACTACGAGCAGTACTTC. Its translation is CASSLQRAPGYYEQYF.